This is a list of T cell receptor beta chains from one sample in a study of cytomegalovirus exposure and HLA in healthy donors. Some clones are missing from TCRdb's copy, which holds only in-frame ones; the method was immunoSEQ multiplex PCR. Among about 200,000 clones listed, under 85% were seen once. Sequencing was performed on PBMCs. The receptors were sampled from a man aged 50-59 years in good health and CMV-seronegative. Both conserved end residues are part of each CDR3. The D gene is left open where the match is weak. Not every row has a clone size; where given, it reads once, few, many or a size class.

D	V	size	J	CDR3	DNA
TRBD1	TRBV7-9	.	TRBJ1-2	CASSLVRTGDLNHGYTF	TGTGCCAGCAGCTTAGTGAGGACAGGAGACCTTAACCATGGCTACACCTTC
.	TRBV6-5	.	TRBJ1-4	CASTDNNNEKLFF	TGTGCCAGCACGGACAACAATAATGAAAAACTGTTTTTT
TRBD1	TRBV2	.	TRBJ1-5	CASSIDRGLIQPQHF	TGTGCCAGCAGTATTGACAGGGGATTGATTCAGCCCCAGCATTTT
.	TRBV27	.	TRBJ1-4	CASSLHATNEKLFF	TGTGCCAGCAGTTTACATGCAACTAATGAAAAACTGTTTTTT
TRBD2	TRBV7-2	.	TRBJ2-3	CASRRNAGGFGDTQYF	TGTGCCAGCAGACGAAATGCGGGAGGGTTCGGAGATACGCAGTATTTT
TRBD2	TRBV25-1	.	TRBJ2-1	CATRPSGRNVEQFF	TGTGCCACCCGTCCTAGCGGGAGAAATGTTGAGCAGTTCTTC
TRBD2	TRBV5-1	.	TRBJ2-3	CASSPTSRRTDTQYF	TGCGCCAGCAGCCCGACTAGCAGACGCACAGATACGCAGTATTTT
TRBD1	TRBV28	.	TRBJ2-3	CASRAGGTGRPDTQYF	TGTGCCAGCAGGGCAGGCGGGACAGGGAGGCCAGATACGCAGTATTTT
.	TRBV7-2	.	TRBJ2-7	CASSLTGPSYEQYF	TGTGCCAGCAGCTTGACAGGACCCTCCTACGAGCAGTACTTC
TRBD1	TRBV30	.	TRBJ1-6	CAWDRGNSPLHF	TGTGCCTGGGACAGGGGGAATTCACCCCTCCACTTT
TRBD1	TRBV29-1	.	TRBJ1-1	CSVEQGAATEAFF	TGCAGCGTTGAACAGGGGGCGGCGACTGAAGCTTTCTTT
.	TRBV5-1	.	TRBJ2-7	CASSLGGREYEQYF	TGCGCCAGCAGCTTAGGGGGTAGAGAATACGAGCAGTACTTC
TRBD2	TRBV5-4	.	TRBJ2-7	CASSLSGSGDEQYF	TGTGCCAGCAGCCTCAGCGGGAGCGGGGACGAGCAGTACTTC
.	TRBV28	.	TRBJ2-1	CASSWGAGRGNEQFF	TGTGCCAGCAGTTGGGGAGCAGGGAGGGGGAATGAGCAGTTCTTC
.	TRBV5-6	.	TRBJ2-5	CASSSDGGTQYF	TGTGCCAGCAGCTCAGACGGGGGGACCCAGTACTTC
.	TRBV28	.	TRBJ1-5	CASSLKVRSGQPQHF	TGTGCCAGCAGTTTAAAGGTCCGAAGCGGTCAGCCCCAGCATTTT
.	TRBV6-1	.	TRBJ2-1	CASRTNYNEQFF	TGTGCCAGCAGGACTAACTACAATGAGCAGTTCTTC
TRBD1	TRBV7-9	.	TRBJ1-2	CASSFRGLGDYGYTF	TGTGCCAGCAGCTTTAGGGGGCTTGGGGACTATGGCTACACCTTC
TRBD1	TRBV7-6	.	TRBJ2-2	CASSRDRGPGELFF	TGTGCCAGCAGTCGGGACAGGGGGCCCGGGGAGCTGTTTTTT
.	TRBV18	.	TRBJ2-5	CASSPLSETQYF	TGTGCCAGCTCACCACTATCAGAGACCCAGTACTTC
TRBD1	TRBV10-3	.	TRBJ2-2	CAINPTGGGGELFF	TGTGCCATCAACCCGACAGGGGGCGGCGGGGAGCTGTTTTTT
TRBD1	TRBV4-1	.	TRBJ1-5	CASSQGWARGINQPQHF	TGCGCCAGCAGCCAAGGGTGGGCCAGGGGGATCAATCAGCCCCAGCATTTT
TRBD2	TRBV7-9	.	TRBJ2-1	CASSGRGDTEQFF	TGTGCCAGCAGCGGGAGGGGAGATACTGAGCAGTTCTTC
TRBD2	TRBV7-9	.	TRBJ2-3	CASSSSGSTDTQYF	TGTGCCAGCAGCTCTAGCGGTAGCACAGATACGCAGTATTTT
TRBD1	TRBV6-5	.	TRBJ1-1	CASSPGQGRAEAFF	TGTGCCAGCAGTCCCGGACAGGGGAGGGCTGAAGCTTTCTTT
.	TRBV11-3	few	TRBJ2-6	CASSSGEAGANVLTF	TGTGCCAGCAGCTCCGGGGAGGCTGGGGCCAACGTCCTGACTTTC
.	TRBV10-1	.	TRBJ2-7	CASSEAGSPYEQYF	TGCGCCAGCAGTGAGGCGGGATCTCCCTACGAGCAGTACTTC
.	TRBV6-5	.	TRBJ2-7	CASSSGRGYLYEQYF	TGTGCCAGCAGTTCCGGACGGGGTTATCTCTACGAGCAGTACTTC
TRBD1	TRBV18	.	TRBJ1-1	CASSPSDRVTEAFF	TGTGCCAGCTCGCCTAGTGACAGGGTCACTGAAGCTTTCTTT
.	TRBV28	.	TRBJ1-2	CASKGNYGYTF	TGTGCCAGCAAGGGGAACTATGGCTACACCTTC
TRBD1	TRBV5-1	.	TRBJ2-7	CASRSGQYSYEQYF	TGCGCCAGCAGGTCGGGACAGTACTCCTACGAGCAGTACTTC
TRBD2	TRBV9	.	TRBJ2-1	CASSAPGTSGRAYSYNEQFF	TGTGCCAGCAGCGCACCGGGGACTAGCGGGAGGGCCTACTCCTACAATGAGCAGTTCTTC
.	TRBV5-8	.	TRBJ2-4	CASSRRRPENIQYF	TGTGCCAGCAGCCGCCGGAGGCCAGAAAACATTCAGTACTTC
.	TRBV27	.	TRBJ2-7	CASSSRTPGSLYEQYF	TGTGCCAGCAGTTCCCGGACACCTGGGTCCCTCTACGAGCAGTACTTC
TRBD1	TRBV7-6	.	TRBJ1-4	CASSPRTGRGEKLFF	TGTGCCAGCAGCCCGAGGACAGGGAGGGGTGAAAAACTGTTTTTT
.	TRBV5-4	.	TRBJ2-7	CASSLATGLSYEQYF	TGTGCCAGCAGCTTGGCCACAGGGTTATCCTACGAGCAGTACTTC
TRBD2	TRBV27	.	TRBJ2-2	CASSPIAGGLGRELFF	TGTGCCAGCAGTCCCATAGCGGGAGGGCTTGGCCGGGAGCTGTTTTTT
.	TRBV28	.	TRBJ2-7	CASTHGTPNYEQYF	TGTGCCAGCACCCACGGGACTCCGAACTACGAGCAGTACTTC
TRBD1	TRBV5-1	.	TRBJ2-7	CASSAEDRATYEQYF	TGCGCCAGCAGCGCTGAGGACAGGGCGACCTACGAGCAGTACTTC
TRBD2	TRBV5-1	.	TRBJ2-7	CASSLAAGDYEQYF	TGCGCCAGCAGCTTGGCGGCGGGAGACTACGAGCAGTACTTC
TRBD2	TRBV5-5	.	TRBJ2-3	CASSGRLASRDTQYF	TGTGCCAGCAGCGGCCGACTAGCGAGTCGAGATACGCAGTATTTT
TRBD1	TRBV7-9	.	TRBJ1-2	CASSYDRGRGGYTF	TGTGCCAGCAGCTACGACAGGGGGCGTGGTGGCTACACCTTC
.	TRBV18	.	TRBJ1-5	CASAKGQLYSNQPQHF	TGTGCCAGCGCAAAAGGACAGCTTTATAGCAATCAGCCCCAGCATTTT
.	TRBV19	.	TRBJ2-5	CASSSPAGETQYF	TGTGCCAGTAGCTCCCCAGCGGGAGAGACCCAGTACTTC
.	TRBV5-1	once	TRBJ1-3	CASSLEGTPGGTIYF	TGCGCCAGCAGCTTGGAAGGGACCCCCGGGGGCACCATATATTTT
.	TRBV6-6	.	TRBJ2-2	CASSPMGGTGELFF	TGTGCCAGCAGTCCCATGGGGGGCACCGGGGAGCTGTTTTTT
TRBD1	TRBV30	.	TRBJ1-1	CAWTRGGGNTEAFF	TGTGCCTGGACCCGAGGGGGCGGGAACACTGAAGCTTTCTTT
.	TRBV6-5	few	TRBJ2-7	CASRPEGGEQYF	TGTGCCAGCAGACCCGAGGGCGGCGAGCAGTACTTC
.	TRBV2	.	TRBJ1-2	CASIGWQSPLANYGYTF	TGTGCCAGCATCGGGTGGCAGTCCCCCCTGGCTAACTATGGCTACACCTTC
TRBD1	TRBV11-2	.	TRBJ2-7	CASSYRGTGYEQYF	TGTGCCAGCAGTTACAGGGGGACAGGGTACGAGCAGTACTTC
TRBD1	TRBV5-1	once	TRBJ2-7	CASSLDRGHSYEQYF	TGCGCCAGCAGCTTGGACAGGGGACACTCCTACGAGCAGTACTTC
.	TRBV29-1	.	TRBJ1-2	CSVASYGYTF	TGCAGCGTTGCATCCTATGGCTACACCTTC
.	TRBV28	.	TRBJ2-2	CASSLRGRTDTGELFF	TGTGCCAGCAGTTTAAGAGGGAGAACAGACACCGGGGAGCTGTTTTTT
.	TRBV29-1	.	TRBJ2-7	CSVRNRTASYEQYF	TGCAGCGTCCGGAATCGGACAGCCTCCTACGAGCAGTACTTC